The next 14 T cell receptor beta chains were all read from a single sample in a study of tumor-infiltrating lymphocytes in primary liver carcinoma. Total RNA amounting to around 530 ng was the source from which TCR beta cDNA was made with a constant-region primer. Libraries covering TCR beta were generated through three nested multiplex PCR rounds (using a slightly modified ARM-PCR). Rounds one and two of PCR, each of around 9 cycles, were primed with TRBV1-TRBV30 forward primers and a C-beta reverse primer. TCRdb re-analysed the multiplex PCR reads in MiXCR, keeping a single row per CDR3 protein. Of approximately 310,000 distinct CDR3 sequences in the sample, 50% to 70% were seen once. RNA was extracted from whole blood without cell sorting, alongside germline DNA. Input material: peripheral blood. The receptors come from a man aged 35 to 55 with primary liver carcinoma and hepatitis B virus infection.

Concerning this clonotype: One base away lies a much larger clone, so this may be a sequencing read error. The chain links TRBV29-1 to TRBJ2-1, with D possibly matching TRBD2 (5 bases). This CDR3 contains 11 residues. In germline, CDR1 is SQVTM, CDR2 ANQGSEA. The CDR3 coding sequence is TGCGGCGTTGACTACGACAATGAGCAGTTCTTC. Translation: CGVDYDNEQFF.

For this clonotype: The germline gene is not matched at one end of the junction; a read error may be the cause. The chain carries TRBV29-1 and TRBJ1-1, with D possibly matching TRBD1 (6 bases). This CDR3 contains 12 residues. Germline V gene sequence: CDR1 SQVTM, CDR2 ANQGSEA. This CDR3 is CSIEGGWGEASF. CDR3 nucleotides: TGCAGCATTGAGGGGGGCTGGGGAGAAGCTTCCTTT.

The gene calls are TRBV5-1 and TRBJ2-7; 7 nucleotides align to TRBD1. This CDR3 is built from 15 residues. The germline V gene has CDR1 SGHRS and CDR2 YFSETQ. Trimming at V came to 0 bases and at J to 1 base, leaving 4 bases not matched to a gene. CDR3 nucleotide sequence: TGCGCCAGCAGCTTGGTACCGGGACAGTCCTACGAGCAGTACTTC. Translated, it gives CASSLVPGQSYEQYF. The whole variable domain, remainder taken from reference TRBV5-1 and TRBJ2-7, is KAGVTQTPRYLIKTRGQQVTLSCSPISGHRSVSWYQQTPGQGLQFLFEYFSETQRNKGNFPGRFSGRQFSNSRSEMNVSTLELGDSALYLCASSLVPGQSYEQYFGPGTRLTVT.

This clonotype came up once. It is likely a read error, because the conserved phenylalanine at the end of the CDR3 is missing. The rearrangement uses TRBV11-1 and TRBJ1-6; no reliable D call. The CDR3 contains 15 residues. Germline V gene sequence: CDR1 SGHAT, CDR2 FQDESV (reference sequence). CDR3 coding DNA: TGTGCCAACAGCTTATCGACGGGATCCAATTCACCCCTCCACTTA. Translation gives CANSLSTGSNSPLHL.

With regard to this clonotype: One junction end does not reproduce the germline sequence, and a read error may be involved. The rearrangement joins TRBV29-1 to TRBJ2-7, with D possibly being TRBD1 (6 bases). CDR3 length: 15 residues. Germline CDR1 is SQVTM and CDR2 is ANQGSEA. The chain's CDR3 is CSIEEEGTHPYEQYF. DNA of the CDR3: TGCAGCATTGAGGAAGAAGGGACACACCCCTACGAGCAGTACTTC.

As to this clonotype: Given a much more abundant clone one base away, this may be a read error. Here the CDR3 omits its conserved ending phenylalanine or tryptophan, so a read error is the likely source. The chain combines TRBV4-1 with TRBJ1-1, with TRBD1 as a possible D gene (6 bases). Germline CDR1 and CDR2: MGHRA and YSYEKL. V gave up 0 bases and J gave up 8 bases, with 13 bases separating them. This CDR3 has 14 residues. CDR3 sequence: CASSQESRGGEAFS. CDR3 DNA: TGCGCCAGCAGCCAAGAATCCAGGGGAGGGGAAGCTTTCTCT.

The chain couples TRBV11-1 to TRBJ2-7; D is perhaps TRBD1 (6 bases). With 3 bases removed from V and 7 bases from J, the gap between germline ends came to 10 bases. The CDR3 is 12 amino acids. Germline V lookup: CDR1 SGHAT, CDR2 FQDESV (reference sequence). CDR3 protein: CASSFDRFEQYF. The CDR3 nucleotides are TGTGCCAGCAGCTTCGACAGGTTTGAGCAGTACTTC.

On this clonotype: A clone one base away is much larger, so this may be a read error. The gene calls are TRBV4-2 and TRBJ1-1, with 7 bases lining up with TRBD1. The germline gives CDR1 LGHNA, CDR2 YNFKEQ. The CDR3 runs 15 residues. CDR3 nucleotides: TGTGTCAGCAGCCAACAAGAGGGAGGACAGGACGCAGCTTTCTTT. Translating it yields CVSSQQEGGQDAAFF.

The CDR3 coding sequence is TGCGCCAGCAGCACCCTAGTCAGCTCCTACGAGCAGTACTTC. It encodes CASSTLVSSYEQYF. This chain joins TRBV5-1 and TRBJ2-7; D gene uncertain. Trimming shortened V by 4 bases and J by 0 bases, and 11 bases separated the two germline ends. Germline assignment: CDR1 SGHRS and CDR2 YFSETQ. This CDR3 comprises 14 residues. The full variable domain, rest sourced from reference TRBV5-1 and TRBJ2-7, is KAGVTQTPRYLIKTRGQQVTLSCSPISGHRSVSWYQQTPGQGLQFLFEYFSETQRNKGNFPGRFSGRQFSNSRSEMNVSTLELGDSALYLCASSTLVSSYEQYFGPGTRLTVT.

The rearrangement joins TRBV7-9 to TRBJ1-1; D is uncertain. V was trimmed by 2 bases and J by 0 bases, leaving 10 bases between them. The CDR3 is made up of 15 amino acids. In germline, CDR1 is SEHNR, CDR2 FQNEAQ (reference sequence). CDR3 in DNA: TGTGCCAGCAGCTTATCGGGCAGGTTGAACACTGAAGCTTTCTTT. Translated: CASSLSGRLNTEAFF.

About this clonotype: Since a much larger clone is just one base distant, this may be a read error. V usage is TRBV12-3 or TRBV12-4 and J usage is TRBJ2-7; D call uncertain. The CDR3 sequence is 14 residues long. Trimming took 6 bases from V and 5 from J, leaving 17 bases between them. CDR3 sequence reads: CASSLSGLEDEQYF. CDR3 coding DNA: TGTGCCAGCAGCCTGTCAGGTCTCGAGGACGAGCAGTACTTC.

This clonotype was detected only a few times. A much larger clone differs from this one at a single base, so this may be a read error. This sequence joins TRBV4-3 and TRBJ2-7, with 9 bases fitting TRBD1. The CDR3 covers 13 residues. In germline, CDR1 is LGHNA, CDR2 YSLEER. The CDR3 DNA reads as TGCGCCAGGAGCCAGGGACAGGGATACGAGCAGTACTTC. It encodes CARSQGQGYEQYF.

Of note for this clonotype: One base away lies a much larger clone, so this may be a sequencing read error. The chain employs TRBV6-5 and TRBJ2-7; the D call may be TRBD1 or TRBD2 (6 bases each). The CDR3 is 12 amino acids. V was cut by 8 bases and J by 7 bases, with 15 bases left in between. The V gene's germline CDR1 is MNHEY and CDR2 SVGAGI. For the CDR3, the DNA is TGTGCCAGCGGGAGGAGAAGGGGGGAGCAGTACTTC. Translated, it gives CASGRRRGEQYF.

This clonotype has only one observation. The junction differs from germline at one of its ends, possibly a read error. This chain connects TRBV11-1 to TRBJ2-7, with 8 bases fitting TRBD1. Germline V gives CDR1 SGHAT, CDR2 FQDESV (reference sequence). The length of the CDR3 is 14 residues. The CDR3 sequence: CVSSRTGTSYEQYF. The CDR3 nucleotides are TGTGTCAGCAGCCGGACAGGGACATCCTACGAGCAGTACTTC.